These 14 T cell receptor beta chains were all obtained from the same sample, sequenced in a study of response to subunit inactivated influenza vaccine. MiXCR, applied by TCRdb to the RT-PCR reads, yields one record per CDR3 protein. The profile covers hundreds of thousands of distinct CDR3 sequences, with approximately 7.6% appearing a single time and 13% taken by the ten largest. The sample was PBMCs from blood, taken around 25 months after vaccination. The receptors here all came from a man between 50 and 75 years old who received an inactivated influenza vaccine.

Here the CDR3 DNA reads TGCGCCAGCAGCCAAGAAGGCGGCTTTCCCACAGATACGCAGTATTTT. As protein: CASSQEGGFPTDTQYF. The chain uses TRBV4-3 and TRBJ2-3; no clear D gene. Germline V gene lookup returns CDR1 LGHNA and CDR2 YSLEER. CDR3 length equals 16 residues. Trimming removed 0 bases at V and 2 bases at J, with 12 bases between.

J is TRBJ2-7 and V is TRBV6-1; possibly TRBD1 for D (5 bases). Germline assignment: CDR1 MNHNS and CDR2 SASEGT. There are 14 residues in the CDR3. V was shortened by 10 bases and J by 6 bases, with 22 bases between the two germline ends. CDR3: CAKTRVVSSSEQYF. CDR3 coding DNA: TGTGCCAAGACCAGGGTAGTGTCGTCGTCCGAGCAGTACTTC.

This clonotype was recorded a few times. This chain uses TRBV9 with TRBJ2-7; TRBD2 is a possible D gene (6 bases). The CDR3 covers 16 residues. V was trimmed by 0 bases and J by 1 base, leaving 14 bases between them. Germline loops: CDR1 SGDLS, CDR2 YYNGEE. CDR3 sequence: CASSVGQGTLSYEQYF. The DNA for the CDR3 is TGTGCCAGCAGCGTAGGACAAGGGACTCTATCCTACGAGCAGTACTTC.

This clonotype has only a few counts. The chain uses TRBV27 and TRBJ2-6; the D is unclear. Germline values: CDR1 MNHEY, CDR2 SMNVEV (reference sequence). There are 14 residues in the CDR3. The germline V and J ends were trimmed by 3 bases and 2 bases, with 5 bases remaining between them. The CDR3 DNA is TGTGCCAGCAGTTTTATCGCTGGGGCCAACGTCCTGACTTTC. Its translation: CASSFIAGANVLTF.

The V call is TRBV18, the J call TRBJ2-7, with D hard to call. V was trimmed by 5 bases and J by 6 bases, leaving 14 bases between them. From germline, CDR1 is KGHSH and CDR2 LQKENI. The CDR3 is made up of 13 amino acids. CDR3 nucleotide sequence: TGTGCCAGCTCAAAAGGCCAGCAGAGCGAGCAGTACTTC. Translation gives CASSKGQQSEQYF. Supplemented by reference TRBV18 and TRBJ2-7, the full variable domain reads NAGVMQNPRHLVRRRGQEARLRCSPMKGHSHVYWYRQLPEEGLKFMVYLQKENIIDESGMPKERFSAEFPKEGPSILRIQQVVRGDSAAYFCASSKGQQSEQYFGPGTRLTVT.

This clonotype was recorded a few times. The J gene is TRBJ2-2, the V gene TRBV10-1; perhaps TRBD2 as D (6 bases). V was trimmed by 4 bases and J by 0 bases, leaving 9 bases between them. Looked up from germline, CDR1 is WNHNN and CDR2 is SYGVQD (reference sequence). The CDR3 length is 15 residues. The CDR3 DNA reads TGCGCCAGCAGTGGCGGGGCCGCGAACACCGGGGAGCTGTTTTTT. As protein: CASSGGAANTGELFF.

This chain joins TRBV10-3 and TRBJ2-5; TRBD2 matches 10 bases. There are 16 residues in the CDR3. The V segment lost 0 bases and the J segment 5 bases; nucleotides outside the gene matches: 6. Germline V gives CDR1 ENHRY, CDR2 SYGVKD. CDR3 loop: CAISESLAGGGETQYF. CDR3 bases: TGTGCCATCAGTGAGTCGTTAGCGGGAGGAGGGGAGACCCAGTACTTC.

This clonotype was recorded a few times. The rearrangement joins TRBV28 to TRBJ2-7; no firm D call. Trimming left V 3 bases short and J 0 bases short, with 6 bases between. Germline CDR1 MDHEN, CDR2 SYDVKM. The CDR3 extends over 13 amino acids. The CDR3 nucleotides are TGTGCCAGCAGTTTCTGGAGCTCCTACGAGCAGTACTTC. Its translation: CASSFWSSYEQYF.

The chain recombines TRBV13 with TRBJ2-1; TRBD1 matches 8 bases. Losses at the gene ends were 4 bases for V and 0 bases for J; bases not matched to a gene: 8. Germline CDR1 reads PRHDT; CDR2 reads FYEKMQ (reference sequence). There are 17 residues in the CDR3. This chain's CDR3 is CASSSTGGQGSYNEQFF. In nucleotides, the CDR3 is TGTGCCAGCAGCTCCACGGGCGGACAGGGCTCCTACAATGAGCAGTTCTTC.

This clonotype was found a few times. V is TRBV5-1 and J is TRBJ2-7, with 7 bases fitting TRBD2. This CDR3 spans 16 amino acids. Losses at the gene ends were 3 bases for V and 6 bases for J; bases not matched to a gene: 15. The germline V gene has CDR1 SGHRS and CDR2 YFSETQ. DNA for the CDR3: TGCGCCAGCAGCTGGAAATTGGGACTACCCAGAGGCGAGCAGTACTTC. This encodes CASSWKLGLPRGEQYF.

This clonotype was recorded a few times. This chain connects TRBV6-1 to TRBJ1-1, with TRBD1 as a possible D gene (5 bases). Between the trimmed V and J ends, which lost 7 bases and 0 bases, there was a span of 15 bases. Germline assignment: CDR1 MNHNS and CDR2 SASEGT. The CDR3 consists of 15 residues. Written as DNA, the CDR3 is TGTGCCAGCAAGGTGGACAAGTGGGTGAACACTGAAGCTTTCTTT. It is translated as CASKVDKWVNTEAFF.

This clonotype was counted between two and nine times. The V and J genes are TRBV6-2 or TRBV6-3 and TRBJ1-1; D not resolved. Deletions cut 6 bases from V and 6 bases from J, with 11 bases between. The CDR3 loop spans 12 amino acids. The germline V gene encodes CDR1 MNHEY and CDR2 SVGEGT. The CDR3 sequence: CASSRASSEAFF. CDR3 DNA: TGTGCCAGCAGCCGGGCAAGCTCTGAAGCTTTCTTT.

This sequence joins TRBV5-8 and TRBJ2-7, with D perhaps matching TRBD2 (5 bases). The CDR3 loop spans 15 amino acids. The germline V gene encodes CDR1 SGHTS and CDR2 YDEGEE. Trimming took 1 base from V and 1 from J, leaving 12 bases between them. CDR3 sequence: CASSLLGRGSYEQYF. The CDR3 DNA sequence: TGTGCCAGCAGCTTGCTGGGCCGGGGTTCCTACGAGCAGTACTTC.

The sample holds many counts of this clonotype. The gene calls are TRBV20-1 and TRBJ2-2; 10 bases are a match to TRBD2. V shed 3 bases and J 0 bases; nucleotides not matched to a gene: 1. Germline V gene data show CDR1 as DFQATT and CDR2 as SNEGSKA (reference sequence). The CDR3 has 15 amino acids. The CDR3 spells CSASSGRTNTGELFF. The CDR3 DNA is TGCAGTGCTAGTAGCGGGAGGACGAACACCGGGGAGCTGTTTTTT.